This record covers a single TCR beta chain. This clonotype was counted a few times. There is no known antigen for this receptor. No quality values exist for individual bases; no much larger clone is one base distant. From V the trimming removes 0 bases and from J it removes 6 bases, while the gene matches leave 3 bases of the junction unaccounted for. The CDR3 has 15 amino acids, counting the end cysteine and phenylalanine. The DNA shown is the 45-base CDR3, in frame from base 1. CDR1 and CDR2, per the germline V gene, are LGHNA and YSLEER. This record belongs to a study of T-cell reconstitution after alpha-beta-depleted transplantation in children (dated by TCRdb to 2015 to 2016). Concerning the study at large: Using TCR repertoire profiling, the study quantitatively followed how T-cell immune reconstitution unfolded in children after TCRalphabeta/CD19-depleted allogeneic hematopoietic cell transplantation.

Libraries were made using PCR. Sequencer: Illumina HiSeq 2500. TCR libraries were prepared with molecular barcoding, using unique molecular identifiers to normalize TCRbeta repertoire quantification. TCRdb cleaned the public reads at Q25 with fastp, built clones with MiXCR and kept in-frame beta chains. Here each entry gathers all rows of one CDR3 protein and keeps the most common genes and DNA. The sample contains a few hundred thousand distinct CDR3 sequences, about a fifth of them found a single time. The ten biggest clones cover 3% to 4% of the sample. The chain employs TRBV4-3 and TRBJ2-3; the central 10 bases match TRBD2. The sample here was PBMCs from the stem cell graft donor, taken from the stem cell graft. This sequence was found in a human donor who donated a stem cell graft to a child with acute myeloid leukemia. The nucleotide sequence reads TGCGCCAGCAGCCAAGACCCTAGCGGGAGTGATACGCAGTATTTT. Its amino acids are CASSQDPSGSDTQYF.